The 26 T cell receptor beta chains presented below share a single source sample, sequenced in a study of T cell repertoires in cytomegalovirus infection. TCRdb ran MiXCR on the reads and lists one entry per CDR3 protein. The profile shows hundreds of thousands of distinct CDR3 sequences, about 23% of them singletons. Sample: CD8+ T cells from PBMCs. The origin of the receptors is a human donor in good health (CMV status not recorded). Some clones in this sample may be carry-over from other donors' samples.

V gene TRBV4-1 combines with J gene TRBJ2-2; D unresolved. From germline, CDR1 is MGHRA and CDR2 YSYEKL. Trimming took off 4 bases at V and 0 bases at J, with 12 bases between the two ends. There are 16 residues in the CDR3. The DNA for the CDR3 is TGCGCCAGCAGCCCGACACAAAATGCGAACACCGGGGAGCTGTTTTTT. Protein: CASSPTQNANTGELFF.

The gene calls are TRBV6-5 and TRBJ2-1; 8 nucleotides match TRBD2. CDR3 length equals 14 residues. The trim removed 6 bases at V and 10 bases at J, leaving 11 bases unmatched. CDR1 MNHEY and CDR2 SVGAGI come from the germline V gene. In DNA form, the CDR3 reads TGTGCCAGCAGGTTAGCGGGGAATCCAGAAGAGCAGTTCTTC. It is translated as CASRLAGNPEEQFF.

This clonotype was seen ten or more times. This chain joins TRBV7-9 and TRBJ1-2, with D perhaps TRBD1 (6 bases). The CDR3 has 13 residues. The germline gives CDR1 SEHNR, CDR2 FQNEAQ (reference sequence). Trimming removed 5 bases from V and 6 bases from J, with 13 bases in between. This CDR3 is CASSDPTGNGYTF. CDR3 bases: TGTGCCAGCAGCGACCCGACAGGAAATGGCTACACCTTC.

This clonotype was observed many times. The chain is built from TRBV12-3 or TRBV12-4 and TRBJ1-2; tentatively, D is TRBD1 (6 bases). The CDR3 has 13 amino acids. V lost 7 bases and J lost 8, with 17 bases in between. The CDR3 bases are TGTGCCAGCACCGACCGGGGGCGGGAAGGCTACACCTTC. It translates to CASTDRGREGYTF.

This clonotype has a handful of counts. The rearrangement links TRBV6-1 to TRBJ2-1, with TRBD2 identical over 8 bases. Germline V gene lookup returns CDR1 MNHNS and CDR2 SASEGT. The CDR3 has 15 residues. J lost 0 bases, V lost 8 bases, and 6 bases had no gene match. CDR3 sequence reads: CASAAGGDSYNEQFF. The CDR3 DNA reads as TGTGCCAGCGCCGCCGGGGGGGACTCCTACAATGAGCAGTTCTTC.

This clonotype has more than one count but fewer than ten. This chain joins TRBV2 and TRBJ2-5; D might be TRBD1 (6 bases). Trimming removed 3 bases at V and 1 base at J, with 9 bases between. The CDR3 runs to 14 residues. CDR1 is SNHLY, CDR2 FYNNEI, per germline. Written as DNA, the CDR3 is TGTGCCAGCAGTGAGGTCAGGGGCCAAGAGACCCAGTACTTC. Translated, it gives CASSEVRGQETQYF.

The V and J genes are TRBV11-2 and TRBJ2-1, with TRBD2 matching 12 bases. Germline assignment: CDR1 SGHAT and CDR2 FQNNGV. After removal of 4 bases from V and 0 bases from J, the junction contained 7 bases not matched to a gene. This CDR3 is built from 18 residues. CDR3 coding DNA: TGTGCCAGCAGCTCGGGACTAGCGGGCCCAAGCTCCTACAATGAGCAGTTCTTC. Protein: CASSSGLAGPSSYNEQFF.

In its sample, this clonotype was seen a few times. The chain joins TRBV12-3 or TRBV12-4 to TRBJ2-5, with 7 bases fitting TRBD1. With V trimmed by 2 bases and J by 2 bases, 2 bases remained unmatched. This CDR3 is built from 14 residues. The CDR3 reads CASSLSGQQETQYF. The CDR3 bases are TGTGCCAGCAGTTTATCGGGACAGCAAGAGACCCAGTACTTC.

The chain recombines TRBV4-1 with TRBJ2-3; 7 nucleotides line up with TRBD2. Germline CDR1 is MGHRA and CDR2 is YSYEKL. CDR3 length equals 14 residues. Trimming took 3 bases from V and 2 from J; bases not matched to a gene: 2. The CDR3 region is CASSQGLLTDTQYF. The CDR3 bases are TGCGCCAGCAGCCAGGGACTACTCACAGATACGCAGTATTTT.

The CDR3 bases are TGCAGTGCTCGCGACAGGGCCACCTCCTACGAGCAGTACTTC. Translated, it gives CSARDRATSYEQYF. This sequence joins TRBV20-1 and TRBJ2-7; TRBD1 aligns across 7 bases. Per the germline V gene, CDR1 is DFQATT and CDR2 is SNEGSKA (reference sequence). The J segment lost 0 bases and the V segment lost 5 bases, leaving 7 bases of the junction unmatched. The CDR3 covers 14 residues.

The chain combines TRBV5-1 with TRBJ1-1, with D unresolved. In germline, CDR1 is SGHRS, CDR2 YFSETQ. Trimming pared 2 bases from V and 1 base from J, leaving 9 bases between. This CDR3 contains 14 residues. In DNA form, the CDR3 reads TGCGCCAGCAGCTTTGATTCAGGGAACACTGAAGCTTTCTTT. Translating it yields CASSFDSGNTEAFF.

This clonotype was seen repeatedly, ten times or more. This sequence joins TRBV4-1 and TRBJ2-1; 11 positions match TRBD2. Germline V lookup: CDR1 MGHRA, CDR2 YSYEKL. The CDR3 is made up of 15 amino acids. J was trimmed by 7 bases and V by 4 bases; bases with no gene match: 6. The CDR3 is CASSLSSGGPNEQFF. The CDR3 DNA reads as TGCGCCAGCAGCCTTTCTAGCGGGGGGCCTAATGAGCAGTTCTTC.

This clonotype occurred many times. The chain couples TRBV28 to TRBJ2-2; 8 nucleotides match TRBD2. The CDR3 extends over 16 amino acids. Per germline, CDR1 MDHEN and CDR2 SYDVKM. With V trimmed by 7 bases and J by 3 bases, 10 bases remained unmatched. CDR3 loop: CASTQLPSGHTGELFF. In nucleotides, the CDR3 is TGTGCCAGCACCCAGCTCCCTAGCGGGCACACCGGGGAGCTGTTTTTT.

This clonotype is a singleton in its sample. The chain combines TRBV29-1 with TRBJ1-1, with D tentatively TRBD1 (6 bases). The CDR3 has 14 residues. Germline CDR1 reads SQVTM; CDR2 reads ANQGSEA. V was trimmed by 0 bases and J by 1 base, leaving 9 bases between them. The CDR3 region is CSVEDTRGNTEAFF. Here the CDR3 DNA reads TGCAGCGTTGAAGATACCAGGGGGAACACTGAAGCTTTCTTT. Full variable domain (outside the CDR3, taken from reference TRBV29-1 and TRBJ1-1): SAVISQKPSRDICQRGTSLTIQCQVDSQVTMMFWYRQQPGQSLTLIATANQGSEATYESGFVIDKFPISRPNLTFSTLTVSNMSPEDSSIYLCSVEDTRGNTEAFFGQGTRLTVV.

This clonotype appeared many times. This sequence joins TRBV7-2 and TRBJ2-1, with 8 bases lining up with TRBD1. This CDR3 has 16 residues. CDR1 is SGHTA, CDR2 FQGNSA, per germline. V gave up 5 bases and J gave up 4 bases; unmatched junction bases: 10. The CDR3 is CASSPTGQAVYNEQFF. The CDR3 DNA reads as TGTGCCAGCAGCCCTACGGGACAGGCGGTATACAATGAGCAGTTCTTC.

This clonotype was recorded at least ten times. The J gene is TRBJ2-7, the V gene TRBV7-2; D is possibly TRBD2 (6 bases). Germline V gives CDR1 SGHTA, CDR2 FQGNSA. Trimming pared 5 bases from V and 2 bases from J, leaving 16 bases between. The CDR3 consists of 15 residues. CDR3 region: CASSISGEGPYEQYF. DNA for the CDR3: TGTGCCAGCAGCATTAGCGGAGAGGGCCCCTACGAGCAGTACTTC.

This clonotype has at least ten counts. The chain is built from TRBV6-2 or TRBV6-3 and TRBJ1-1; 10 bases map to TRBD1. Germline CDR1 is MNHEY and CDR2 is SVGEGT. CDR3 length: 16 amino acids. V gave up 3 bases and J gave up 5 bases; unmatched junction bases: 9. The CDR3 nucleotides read TGTGCCAGCAGTTATCGAAGACAGGGGGCGGTAACTGAAGCTTTCTTT. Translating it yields CASSYRRQGAVTEAFF.

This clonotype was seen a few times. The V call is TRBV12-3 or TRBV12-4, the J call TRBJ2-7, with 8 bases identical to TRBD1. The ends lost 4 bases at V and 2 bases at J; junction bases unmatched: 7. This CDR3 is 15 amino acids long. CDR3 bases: TGTGCCAGCAGTTCCCGGACAGGGAAACCCTACGAGCAGTACTTC. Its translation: CASSSRTGKPYEQYF.

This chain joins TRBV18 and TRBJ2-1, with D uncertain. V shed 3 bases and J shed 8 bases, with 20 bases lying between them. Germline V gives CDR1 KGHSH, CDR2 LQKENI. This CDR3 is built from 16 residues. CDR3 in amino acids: CASSPETMANTYEQFF. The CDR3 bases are TGTGCCAGCTCACCCGAAACAATGGCCAACACTTATGAGCAGTTCTTC.

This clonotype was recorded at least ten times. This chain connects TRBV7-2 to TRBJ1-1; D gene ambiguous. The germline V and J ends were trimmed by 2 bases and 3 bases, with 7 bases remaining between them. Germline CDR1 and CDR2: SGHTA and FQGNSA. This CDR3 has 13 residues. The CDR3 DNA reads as TGTGCCAGCAGCTTACCCGAGGACACTGAAGCTTTCTTT. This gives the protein CASSLPEDTEAFF.

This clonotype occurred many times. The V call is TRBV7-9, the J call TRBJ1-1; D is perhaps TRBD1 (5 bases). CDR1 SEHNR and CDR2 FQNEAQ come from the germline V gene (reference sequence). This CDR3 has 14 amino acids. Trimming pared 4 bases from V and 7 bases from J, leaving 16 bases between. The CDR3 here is CASSSMGPGIEAFF. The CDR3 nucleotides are TGTGCCAGCAGCTCGATGGGGCCAGGGATTGAAGCTTTCTTT.

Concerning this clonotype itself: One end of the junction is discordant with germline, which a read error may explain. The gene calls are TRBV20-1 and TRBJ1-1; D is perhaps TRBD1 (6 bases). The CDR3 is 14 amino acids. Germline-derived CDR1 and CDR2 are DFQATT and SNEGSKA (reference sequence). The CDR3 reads CSARDPTGNAEAFF. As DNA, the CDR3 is TGCAGTGCTAGAGACCCAACAGGGAACGCTGAAGCTTTCTTT.

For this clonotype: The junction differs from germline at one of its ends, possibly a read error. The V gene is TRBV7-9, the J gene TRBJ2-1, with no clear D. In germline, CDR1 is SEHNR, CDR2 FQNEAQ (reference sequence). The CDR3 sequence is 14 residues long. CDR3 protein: CASSLGPSYYEQFF. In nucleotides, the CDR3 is TGTGCCAGCAGCTTAGGACCCAGCTACTATGAGCAGTTCTTC. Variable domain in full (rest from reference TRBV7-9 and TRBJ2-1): DTGVSQNPRHKITKRGQNVTFRCDPISEHNRLYWYRQTLGQGPEFLTYFQNEAQLEKSRLLSDRFSAERPKGSFSTLEIQRTEQGDSAMYLCASSLGPSYYEQFFGPGTRLTVL.

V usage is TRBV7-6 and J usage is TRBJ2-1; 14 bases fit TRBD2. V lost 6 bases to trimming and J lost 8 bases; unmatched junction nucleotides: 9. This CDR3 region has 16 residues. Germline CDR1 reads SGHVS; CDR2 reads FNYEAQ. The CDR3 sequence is CASRRTSGGLIDEQFF. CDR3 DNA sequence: TGTGCCAGCAGACGGACTAGCGGGGGGTTAATCGATGAGCAGTTCTTC.

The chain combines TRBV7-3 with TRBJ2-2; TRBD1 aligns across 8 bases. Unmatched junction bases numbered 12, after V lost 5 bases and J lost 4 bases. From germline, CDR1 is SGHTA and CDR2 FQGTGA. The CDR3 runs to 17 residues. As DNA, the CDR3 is TGTGCCAGCAGCCATACGACAGGGGAATCCGTCACCGGGGAGCTGTTTTTT. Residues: CASSHTTGESVTGELFF.

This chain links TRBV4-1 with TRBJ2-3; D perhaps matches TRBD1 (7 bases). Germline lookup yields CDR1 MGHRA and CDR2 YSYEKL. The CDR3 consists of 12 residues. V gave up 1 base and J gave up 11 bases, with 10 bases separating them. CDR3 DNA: TGCGCCAGCAGCCAAGCAGGGGGGTGGCAGTATTTT. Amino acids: CASSQAGGWQYF.